The 27 T cell receptor beta chains listed next were all sequenced from one sample in a study of blood T cell repertoires in COVID-19 (dated by TCRdb to about 2020). The library was made by the immunoSEQ multiplex PCR assay. TCRdb obtained this table from immuneACCESS and retained in-frame rearrangements with V and J assigned. These tables miss some clones; where compared with another copy, unresolved V genes account for less than half of the shortfall, and the remainder is unexplained. A total of fewer than 140,000 clones appear in this sample, over 60% of them only once. The top ten hold 6% to 6.5% of the sample. Sequencing input: peripheral blood. The receptors shown here come from a man older than 75 with COVID-19, enrolled during active disease.

This clone has more than one count but fewer than ten. V and J are TRBV6-5 and TRBJ2-7; D may be TRBD2 (6 bases). The germline V gene encodes CDR1 MNHEY and CDR2 SVGAGI. The CDR3 sequence is 13 residues long. V lost 0 bases and J lost 7, with 10 bases in between. This CDR3 reads CASSYSREVEQYF. The CDR3 region has the DNA TGTGCCAGCAGTTACTCTAGGGAGGTAGAGCAGTACTTC.

This chain uses TRBV3-1 (or the pseudogene TRBV3-2) with TRBJ2-5; no clear D gene. Trimming pared 4 bases from V and 7 bases from J, leaving 13 bases between. The CDR3 contains 13 residues. Germline values: CDR1 LGHDT, CDR2 YNNKEL (reference sequence). The CDR3 here is CASSPPNSRTQYF. The CDR3 DNA reads TGTGCCAGCAGCCCTCCTAACTCTCGGACCCAGTACTTC.

J is TRBJ2-6 and V is TRBV6-4; 7 positions agree with TRBD1. The CDR3 has 14 residues. V shed 5 bases and J 8 bases; nucleotides not matched to a gene: 6. The germline V gene has CDR1 MRHNA and CDR2 SNTAGT. The CDR3 DNA reads TGTGCCAGCAGTACTGAACAGGGGTCCAACGTCCTGACTTTC. It translates to CASSTEQGSNVLTF.

This clone has only a few counts. V is TRBV12-3 or TRBV12-4 and J is TRBJ2-7, with 7 bases aligning to TRBD2. CDR3 length: 13 amino acids. J gave up 4 bases and V 9 bases, and 9 bases lay outside the gene matches. CDR3 residues: CASQSTSQYEQYF. CDR3 DNA: TGTGCCAGTCAGTCGACTAGCCAATACGAGCAGTACTTC.

The chain is built from TRBV7-9 and TRBJ2-3; 13 nucleotides line up with TRBD2. There are 16 residues in the CDR3. The J segment lost 5 bases and the V segment lost 5 bases, leaving 7 bases of the junction unmatched. CDR1 SEHNR and CDR2 FQNEAQ come from the germline V gene (reference sequence). CDR3 sequence reads: CASSPGLAGSGDTQYF. CDR3 sequence (DNA): TGTGCCAGCAGCCCGGGACTAGCGGGAAGTGGAGATACGCAGTATTTT.

J is TRBJ2-1 and V is TRBV7-3, with D possibly TRBD1 on 5 matching bases. V lost 5 bases and J lost 2, with 10 bases in between. The germline V gene has CDR1 SGHTA and CDR2 FQGTGA. CDR3 size: 14 residues. The CDR3 region is CASSQQGAYNEQFF. The DNA of the CDR3 is TGTGCCAGCAGCCAGCAGGGTGCCTACAATGAGCAGTTCTTC.

Here the CDR3 DNA reads TGCGCCAGCAGTGACAACGGTTATGGCTACACCTTC. Residues: CASSDNGYGYTF. The chain couples TRBV10-2 to TRBJ1-2; no firm D call. Between the trimmed V and J ends, which lost 3 bases and 5 bases, there was a span of 7 bases. Germline-derived CDR1 and CDR2 are WSHSY and SAAADI. CDR3 length: 12 amino acids.

The chain carries TRBV10-3 and TRBJ1-1; D not certain. This CDR3 contains 14 residues. Germline CDR1 is ENHRY and CDR2 is SYGVKD. Between the trimmed V and J ends, which lost 2 bases and 2 bases, there was a span of 9 bases. DNA for the CDR3: TGTGCCATCAGTGAGCAGAGAGGAAACACTGAAGCTTTCTTT. Residues: CAISEQRGNTEAFF.

CDR3 sequence: CASSLLGGRVYNEQFF. Written as DNA, the CDR3 is TGTGCCAGCAGCTTATTGGGCGGGAGGGTCTACAATGAGCAGTTCTTC. V is TRBV7-8 and J is TRBJ2-1; the match to TRBD2 covers 9 bases. The CDR3 contains 16 residues. Germline-derived CDR1 and CDR2 are SGHVS and FQNEAQ. V lost 2 bases to trimming and J lost 3 bases; unmatched junction nucleotides: 5.

The CDR3 reads CASSLGAGSQETQYF. The CDR3 bases are TGTGCCAGCAGCTTAGGAGCAGGGTCCCAAGAGACCCAGTACTTC. The V and J genes are TRBV7-8 and TRBJ2-5, with a possible D match to TRBD1 (5 bases). The CDR3 spans 15 residues. Deletions cut 1 base from V and 1 base from J, with 10 bases between. CDR1 SGHVS and CDR2 FQNEAQ come from the germline V gene. Complete variable domain (other parts from reference TRBV7-8 and TRBJ2-5): GAGVSQSPRYKVAKRGQDVALRCDPISGHVSLFWYQQALGQGPEFLTYFQNEAQLDKSGLPSDRFFAERPEGSVSTLKIQRTQQEDSAVYLCASSLGAGSQETQYFGPGTRLLVL.

The CDR3 is CASSQTGSNVGEQYF. The CDR3 nucleotides read TGTGCCAGCAGCCAGACAGGGAGCAACGTTGGCGAGCAGTACTTC. The rearrangement links TRBV3-1 (or the pseudogene TRBV3-2) to TRBJ2-7, with 7 bases matching TRBD1. Trimming cost V 3 bases and J 6 bases; bases outside gene matches: 11. Germline V gene sequence: CDR1 LGHDT, CDR2 YNNKEL (reference sequence). This CDR3 contains 15 residues.

The chain has TRBV5-4 and TRBJ1-2; D might be TRBD1 (5 bases). From germline, CDR1 is SGHNT and CDR2 YYREEE (reference sequence). The CDR3 runs 16 residues. V lost 0 bases and J 6 bases, leaving 18 bases between the germline ends. As DNA, the CDR3 is TGTGCCAGCAGCTTGGCCTATAGCAGGGAAGGTGATGGCTACACCTTC. Protein product: CASSLAYSREGDGYTF.

The table lists this clone with a few counts. The rearrangement joins TRBV15 to TRBJ2-2; 7 positions match TRBD2. This CDR3 region has 17 residues. Germline loops: CDR1 LNHNV, CDR2 YYDKDF (reference sequence). Germline trimming cut 0 bases from V and 7 bases from J; bases unmatched to any gene: 11. CDR3 DNA: TGTGCCACCAGCAGAGATCTGGGGGAGGGCCTTGACGGGGAGCTGTTTTTT. Protein product: CATSRDLGEGLDGELFF. Full variable domain (outside the CDR3, taken from reference TRBV15 and TRBJ2-2): DAMVIQNPRYQVTQFGKPVTLSCSQTLNHNVMYWYQQKSSQAPKLLFHYYDKDFNNEADTPDNFQSRRPNTSFCFLDIRSPGLGDTAMYLCATSRDLGEGLDGELFFGEGSRLTVL.

To note about this clone: At one of its ends the junction is not consistent with the germline gene, which may arise from a read error. The CDR3 loop is CASNTLALQTFVF. The DNA of the CDR3 is TGTGCCAGCAACACGCTGGCCTTACAGACCTTCGTATTC. The chain is built from TRBV28 and TRBJ2-7; D unclear. The CDR3 is 13 amino acids. Germline CDR1 and CDR2: MDHEN and SYDVKM. Together with reference TRBV28 and TRBJ2-7, the CDR3 gives the full variable domain: DVKVTQSSRYLVKRTGEKVFLECVQDMDHENMFWYRQDPGLGLRLIYFSYDVKMKEKGDIPEGYSVSREKKERFSLILESASTNQTSMYLCASNTLALQTFVFGPGTRLTVT.

The rearrangement joins TRBV7-2 to TRBJ2-4, with a tentative D call TRBD2 (7 bases). This CDR3 comprises 16 residues. CDR1 SGHTA and CDR2 FQGNSA come from the germline V gene. Trimming cost V 4 bases and J 3 bases, with 16 bases left between them. The CDR3 sequence is CASSSGGGTGKNIQYF. DNA of the CDR3: TGTGCCAGCAGCTCGGGGGGCGGGACTGGCAAAAACATTCAGTACTTC.

V gene TRBV2 combines with J gene TRBJ1-5; D is unresolved. The CDR3 extends over 13 amino acids. Per the germline V gene, CDR1 is SNHLY and CDR2 is FYNNEI. The V end was cut by 5 bases, the J end by 3 bases, with 8 bases between. The CDR3 loop reads CASSFGPNQPQHF. The CDR3 nucleotides are TGTGCCAGCAGTTTTGGGCCCAATCAGCCCCAGCATTTT.

The chain employs TRBV7-8 and TRBJ2-1; maybe TRBD1 (6 bases). The length of the CDR3 is 15 residues. The ends were cut back, 5 bases at V and 6 bases at J, with 17 bases in the middle. Germline values: CDR1 SGHVS, CDR2 FQNEAQ. In DNA form, the CDR3 reads TGTGCCAGCAGCACCGACAGGCCCCGCGGCAATGAGCAGTTCTTC. Protein: CASSTDRPRGNEQFF.

This chain uses TRBV4-1 with TRBJ2-7, with 7 bases that match TRBD2. The V gene's germline CDR1 is MGHRA and CDR2 YSYEKL. The CDR3 runs 18 residues. The V segment lost 0 bases and the J segment 4 bases; nucleotides outside the gene matches: 15. Written as DNA, the CDR3 is TGCGCCAGCAGCCAAGATTATACAGCGGGGACCGTCCGATACGAGCAGTACTTC. Protein: CASSQDYTAGTVRYEQYF.

The chain is built from TRBV27 and TRBJ1-6; D may be TRBD1 (5 bases). Germline CDR1 reads MNHEY; CDR2 reads SMNVEV (reference sequence). V was trimmed by 3 bases and J by 8 bases, leaving 8 bases between them. The CDR3 spans 13 residues. In DNA, the CDR3 is TGTGCCAGCAGTTTCGACAGCTATTCACCCCTCCACTTT. Translated: CASSFDSYSPLHF.

The gene calls are TRBV7-8 and TRBJ2-1; 14 bases are shared with TRBD2. V was pared by 0 bases and J by 2 bases, with 6 bases of the junction left unmatched. The CDR3 contains 19 residues. In germline, CDR1 is SGHVS, CDR2 FQNEAQ. CDR3 protein: CASSLARLAGGRPYNEQFF. The CDR3 nucleotides read TGTGCCAGCAGCTTAGCTAGACTAGCGGGAGGGCGGCCCTACAATGAGCAGTTCTTC.

In its sample, this clone was seen a few times. The chain uses TRBV6-5 and TRBJ1-2; TRBD1 agrees at 9 bases. V dropped 2 bases and J dropped 7; count of bases not matched to a gene: 8. The CDR3 loop spans 15 amino acids. The germline CDR1 and CDR2 sequences are MNHEY and SVGAGI. This chain's CDR3 is CASSYVRDRVTGYTF. The CDR3 bases are TGTGCCAGCAGTTACGTAAGGGACAGGGTTACTGGCTACACCTTC.

The chain carries TRBV3-1 (or the pseudogene TRBV3-2) and TRBJ2-1; 7 nucleotides agree with TRBD2. Germline assignment: CDR1 LGHDT and CDR2 YNNKEL (reference sequence). V shed 2 bases and J 4 bases; nucleotides not matched to a gene: 2. The CDR3 sequence is 14 residues long. The CDR3 region is CASSQRAGYNEQFF. In DNA, the CDR3 is TGTGCCAGCAGCCAAAGAGCGGGGTACAATGAGCAGTTCTTC.

In DNA, the CDR3 is TGTGCCAGCAGTTACTCGGGACTAGGCTACAATGAGCAGTTCTTC. Amino acids: CASSYSGLGYNEQFF. The V call is TRBV6-5, the J call TRBJ2-1; TRBD2 matches at 8 bases. Trimming at V came to 0 bases and at J to 3 bases, leaving 1 base not matched to a gene. Germline V gene lookup returns CDR1 MNHEY and CDR2 SVGAGI. The CDR3 has 15 residues.

There are a few counts of this clone. The chain carries TRBV5-6 and TRBJ1-1; D is perhaps TRBD1 (5 bases). CDR1 is SGHDT, CDR2 YYEEEE, per germline. The germline V and J ends were trimmed by 3 bases and 7 bases, with 7 bases remaining between them. The CDR3 has 11 residues. The chain's CDR3 is CASSSTDEAFF. The CDR3 DNA reads TGTGCCAGCAGCTCGACAGATGAAGCTTTCTTT.

In this sample, this clone turned up once. The V gene is TRBV20-1, the J gene TRBJ1-2, with 10 positions matching TRBD1. The V gene end was trimmed by 3 bases and the J gene end by 8 bases; junction bases not matched to a gene: 9. The CDR3 runs 14 residues. Germline V gives CDR1 DFQATT, CDR2 SNEGSKA (reference sequence). DNA of the CDR3: TGCAGTGCTAGTGAGACAGGGGGCTTTAGCGGCTACACCTTC. Amino acid sequence: CSASETGGFSGYTF.

This clone ranks as large. The chain combines TRBV5-1 with TRBJ2-7; 9 bases fit TRBD1. Per germline, CDR1 SGHRS and CDR2 YFSETQ. The J segment lost 1 base and the V segment lost 7 bases, leaving 9 bases of the junction unmatched. The CDR3 is 15 residues long. This CDR3 is CASATGQGNSYEQYF. The CDR3 DNA follows: TGCGCCAGCGCTACCGGACAGGGGAATTCCTACGAGCAGTACTTC.

This sequence joins TRBV3-1 (or the pseudogene TRBV3-2) and TRBJ2-7; a weak D match, TRBD1 (6 bases). This CDR3 contains 16 residues. Per the germline V gene, CDR1 is LGHDT and CDR2 is YNNKEL (reference sequence). The V and J ends lost 5 bases and 4 bases respectively, with 21 bases between them. The CDR3 spells CASSKFGFYREYEQYF. The CDR3 DNA follows: TGTGCCAGCAGCAAGTTCGGTTTTTACAGGGAATACGAGCAGTACTTC.